This T cell receptor (beta chain) was obtained from a study of cytomegalovirus exposure and HLA in healthy donors. Findings and caveats of the study: In a later analysis, at a false discovery rate of 0.05, over 15,000 TCR beta sequences matched HLA alleles. Sequencing likely caused a cluster of highly shared sequence variants.

Remarks on this clone: What it recognizes is unknown.

PCR primers comprised 60 Vbeta and 13 Jbeta primers. TCRdb's table, derived via immunoSEQ multiplex PCR, lists solely in-frame clones and lacks some. The sample includes 95,000 to 150,000 clones, 76% seen only once; the top ten take around 2.1%. The CDR3 is 15 amino acids. Trimming cost V 5 bases and J 4 bases, with 14 bases left between them. The germline CDR1 and CDR2 sequences are SNHLY and FYNNEI. This chain links TRBV2 with TRBJ1-4; weak D call: TRBD1 (5 bases). Input material: PBMCs. This clonotype originated in a man aged 50 to 60 in good health and CMV-seronegative. The CDR3 sequence is CASSLDRLDNEKLFF. The CDR3 DNA sequence: TGTGCCAGCAGTCTCGACAGACTTGATAATGAAAAACTGTTTTTT.